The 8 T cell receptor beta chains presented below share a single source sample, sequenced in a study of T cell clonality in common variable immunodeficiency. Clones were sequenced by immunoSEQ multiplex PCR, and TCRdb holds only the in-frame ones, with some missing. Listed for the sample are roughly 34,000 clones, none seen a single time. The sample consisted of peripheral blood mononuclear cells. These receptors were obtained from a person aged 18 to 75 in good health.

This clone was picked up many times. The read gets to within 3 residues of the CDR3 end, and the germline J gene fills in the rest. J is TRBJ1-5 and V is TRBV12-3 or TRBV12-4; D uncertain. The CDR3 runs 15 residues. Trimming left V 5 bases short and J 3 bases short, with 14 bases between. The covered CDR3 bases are TGTGCCAGCAGTCCCCCCGTCAGAAACAATCAGCCC. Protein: CASSPPVRNNQP. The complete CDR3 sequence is CASSPPVRNNQPQHF.

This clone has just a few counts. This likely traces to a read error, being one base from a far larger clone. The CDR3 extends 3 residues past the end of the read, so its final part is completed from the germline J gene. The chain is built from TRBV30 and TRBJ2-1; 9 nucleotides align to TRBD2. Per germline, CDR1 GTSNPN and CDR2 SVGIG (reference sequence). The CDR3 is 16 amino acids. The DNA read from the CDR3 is TGTGCCGGGAGTGGCGGGGGGGCAATAGTGGGTTATGAG. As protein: CAGSGGGAIVGYE. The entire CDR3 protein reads CAGSGGGAIVGYEQFF.

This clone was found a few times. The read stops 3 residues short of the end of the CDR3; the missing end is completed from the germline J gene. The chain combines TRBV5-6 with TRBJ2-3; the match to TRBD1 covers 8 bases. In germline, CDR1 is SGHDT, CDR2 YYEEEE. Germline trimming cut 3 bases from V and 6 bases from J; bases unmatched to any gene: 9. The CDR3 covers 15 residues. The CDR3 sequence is CASSSKDRDGDTQYF. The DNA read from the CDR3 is TGTGCCAGCAGCTCAAAGGACAGGGACGGTGATACG.

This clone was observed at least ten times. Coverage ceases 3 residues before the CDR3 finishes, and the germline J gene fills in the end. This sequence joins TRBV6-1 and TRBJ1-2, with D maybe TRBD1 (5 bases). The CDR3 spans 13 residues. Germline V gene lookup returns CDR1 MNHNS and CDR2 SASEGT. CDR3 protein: CASSEARGAGYTF. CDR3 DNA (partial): TGTGCCAGCAGTGAAGCGCGAGGGGCCGGC.

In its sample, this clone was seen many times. The CDR3 bases that were read are TGTGCCAGCAGTGACAGTACC. Translated, it gives CASSDST. The entire CDR3 protein is CASSDSTLHF. The chain is built from TRBV2 and TRBJ1-6; D remains ambiguous. The CDR3 end falls 3 residues outside the read, so it is completed with the germline J gene. Per the germline V gene, CDR1 is SNHLY and CDR2 is FYNNEI. The CDR3 spans 10 residues.

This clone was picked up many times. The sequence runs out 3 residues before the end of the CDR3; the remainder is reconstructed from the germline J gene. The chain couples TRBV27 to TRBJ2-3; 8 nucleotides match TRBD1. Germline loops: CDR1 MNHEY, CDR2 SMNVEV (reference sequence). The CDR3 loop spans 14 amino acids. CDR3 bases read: TGTGCCAGCAGTTCCAACGACAGGGGTGTAACG. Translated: CASSSNDRGVT. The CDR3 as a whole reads CASSSNDRGVTQYF.

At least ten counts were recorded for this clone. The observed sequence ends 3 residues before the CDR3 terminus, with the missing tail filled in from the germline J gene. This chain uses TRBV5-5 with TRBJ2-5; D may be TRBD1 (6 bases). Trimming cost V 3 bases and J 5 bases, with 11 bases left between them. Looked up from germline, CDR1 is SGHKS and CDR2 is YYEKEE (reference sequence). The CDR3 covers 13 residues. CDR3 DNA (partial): TGTGCCAGCAGCTCAGGGGAATGGGAGACC. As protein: CASSSGEWET. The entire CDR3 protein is CASSSGEWETQYF. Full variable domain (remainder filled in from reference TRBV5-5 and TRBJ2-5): DAGVTQSPTHLIKTRGQQVTLRCSPISGHKSVSWYQQVLGQGPQFIFQYYEKEERGRGNFPDRFSARQFPNYSSELNVNALLLGDSALYLCASSSGEWETQYFGPGTRLLVL.

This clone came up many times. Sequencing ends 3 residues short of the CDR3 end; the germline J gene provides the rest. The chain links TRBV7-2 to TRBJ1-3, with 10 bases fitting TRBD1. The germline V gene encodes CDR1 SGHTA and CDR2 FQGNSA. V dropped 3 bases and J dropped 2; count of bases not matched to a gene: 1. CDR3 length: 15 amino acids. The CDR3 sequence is CASSFGTGAGNTIYF. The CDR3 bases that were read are TGTGCCAGCAGCTTTGGGACAGGGGCTGGAAACACC.